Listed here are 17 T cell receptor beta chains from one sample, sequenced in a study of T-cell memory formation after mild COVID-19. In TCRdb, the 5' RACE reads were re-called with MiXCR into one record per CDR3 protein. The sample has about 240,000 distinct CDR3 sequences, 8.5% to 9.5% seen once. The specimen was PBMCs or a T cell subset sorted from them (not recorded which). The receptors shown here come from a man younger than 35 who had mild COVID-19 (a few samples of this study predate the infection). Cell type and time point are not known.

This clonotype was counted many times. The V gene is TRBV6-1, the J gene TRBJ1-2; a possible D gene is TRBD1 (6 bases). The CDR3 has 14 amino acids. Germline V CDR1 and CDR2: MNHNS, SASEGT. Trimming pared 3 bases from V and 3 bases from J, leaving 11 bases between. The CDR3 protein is CASSDRGNDYGYTF. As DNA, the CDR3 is TGTGCCAGCAGTGACAGGGGAAACGACTATGGCTACACCTTC.

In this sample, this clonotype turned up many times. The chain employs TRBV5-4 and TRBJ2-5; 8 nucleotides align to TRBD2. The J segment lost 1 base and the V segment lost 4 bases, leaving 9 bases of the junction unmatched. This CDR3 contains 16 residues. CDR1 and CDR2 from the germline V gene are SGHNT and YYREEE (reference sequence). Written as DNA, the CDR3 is TGTGCCAGCAGCCGGGATCTGCGGGGGGCCCAAGAGACCCAGTACTTC. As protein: CASSRDLRGAQETQYF.

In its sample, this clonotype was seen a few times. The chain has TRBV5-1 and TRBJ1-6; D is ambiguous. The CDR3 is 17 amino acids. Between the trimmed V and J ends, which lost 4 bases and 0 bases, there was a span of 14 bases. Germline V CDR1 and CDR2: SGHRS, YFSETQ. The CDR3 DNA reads TGCGCCAGCAGCCACGCGAAGGGAAGCTCCTATAATTCACCCCTCCACTTT. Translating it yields CASSHAKGSSYNSPLHF. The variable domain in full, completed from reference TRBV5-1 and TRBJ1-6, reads KAGVTQTPRYLIKTRGQQVTLSCSPISGHRSVSWYQQTPGQGLQFLFEYFSETQRNKGNFPGRFSGRQFSNSRSEMNVSTLELGDSALYLCASSHAKGSSYNSPLHFGNGTRLTVT.

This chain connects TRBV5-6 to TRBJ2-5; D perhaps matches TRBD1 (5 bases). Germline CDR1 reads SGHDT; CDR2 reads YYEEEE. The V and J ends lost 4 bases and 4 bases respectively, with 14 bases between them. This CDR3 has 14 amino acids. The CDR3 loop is CASSVEHRRETQYF. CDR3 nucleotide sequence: TGTGCCAGCAGCGTCGAACACAGGCGAGAGACCCAGTACTTC.

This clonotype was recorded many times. The DNA for the CDR3 is TGTGCCAGCAGCGGACAGGGGTACGAGCAGTACTTC. It specifies CASSGQGYEQYF. This rearrangement joins TRBV3-1 to TRBJ2-7; 9 nucleotides align to TRBD1. CDR1 is LGHDT, CDR2 YNNKEL, per germline (reference sequence). The V gene end was trimmed by 5 bases and the J gene end by 4 bases; junction bases not matched to a gene: 0. The CDR3 is made up of 12 amino acids.

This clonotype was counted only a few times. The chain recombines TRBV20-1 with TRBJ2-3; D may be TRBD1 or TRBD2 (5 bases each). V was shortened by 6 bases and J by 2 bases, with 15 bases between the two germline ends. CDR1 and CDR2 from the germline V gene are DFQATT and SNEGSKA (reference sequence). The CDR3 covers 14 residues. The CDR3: CSATRGDSTDTQYF. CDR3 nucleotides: TGCAGTGCGACCCGAGGGGATTCCACAGATACGCAGTATTTT.

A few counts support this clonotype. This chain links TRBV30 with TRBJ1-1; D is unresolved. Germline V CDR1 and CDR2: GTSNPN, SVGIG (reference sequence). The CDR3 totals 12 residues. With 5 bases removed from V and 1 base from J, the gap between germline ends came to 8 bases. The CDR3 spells CAWETGNTEAFF. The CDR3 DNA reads TGTGCCTGGGAGACGGGGAACACTGAAGCTTTCTTT. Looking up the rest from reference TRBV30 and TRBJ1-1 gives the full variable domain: SQTIHQWPATLVQPVGSPLSLECTVEGTSNPNLYWYRQAAGRGLQLLFYSVGIGQISSEVPQNLSASRPQDRQFILSSKKLLLSDSGFYLCAWETGNTEAFFGQGTRLTVV.

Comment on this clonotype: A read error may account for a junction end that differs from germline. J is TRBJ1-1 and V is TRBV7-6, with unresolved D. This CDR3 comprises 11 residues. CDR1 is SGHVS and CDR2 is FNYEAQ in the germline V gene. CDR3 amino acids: CSSSSSGKAFF. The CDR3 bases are TGTTCCAGCAGCTCCTCCGGGAAAGCTTTCTTT.

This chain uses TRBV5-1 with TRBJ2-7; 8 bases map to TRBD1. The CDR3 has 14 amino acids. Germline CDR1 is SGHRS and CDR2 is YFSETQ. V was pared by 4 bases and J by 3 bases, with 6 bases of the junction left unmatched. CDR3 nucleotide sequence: TGCGCCAGCAGCCAAGGACAGGGACTCTACGAGCAGTACTTC. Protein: CASSQGQGLYEQYF.

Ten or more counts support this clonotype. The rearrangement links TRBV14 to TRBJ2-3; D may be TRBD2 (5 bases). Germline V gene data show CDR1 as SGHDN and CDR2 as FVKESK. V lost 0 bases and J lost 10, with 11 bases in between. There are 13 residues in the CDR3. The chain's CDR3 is CASSQDWTGSQYF. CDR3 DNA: TGTGCCAGCAGCCAAGATTGGACGGGATCGCAGTATTTT. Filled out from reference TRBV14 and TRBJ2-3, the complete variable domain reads EAGVTQFPSHSVIEKGQTVTLRCDPISGHDNLYWYRRVMGKEIKFLLHFVKESKQDESGMPNNRFLAERTGGTYSTLKVQPAELEDSGVYFCASSQDWTGSQYFGPGTRLTVL.

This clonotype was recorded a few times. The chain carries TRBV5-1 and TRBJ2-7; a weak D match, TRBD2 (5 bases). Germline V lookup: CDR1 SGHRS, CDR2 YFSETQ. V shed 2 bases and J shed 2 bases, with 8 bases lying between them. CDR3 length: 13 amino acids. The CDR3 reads CASSFSGTYEQYF. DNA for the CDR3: TGCGCCAGCAGCTTCTCCGGGACCTACGAGCAGTACTTC.

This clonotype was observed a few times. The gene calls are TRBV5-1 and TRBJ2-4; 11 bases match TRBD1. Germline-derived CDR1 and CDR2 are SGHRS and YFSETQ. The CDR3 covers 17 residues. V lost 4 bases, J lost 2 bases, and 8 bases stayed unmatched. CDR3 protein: CASSEGTGGVSKNIQYF. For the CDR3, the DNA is TGCGCCAGCAGCGAAGGGACAGGGGGGGTTTCCAAAAACATTCAGTACTTC. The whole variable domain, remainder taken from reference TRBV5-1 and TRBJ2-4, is KAGVTQTPRYLIKTRGQQVTLSCSPISGHRSVSWYQQTPGQGLQFLFEYFSETQRNKGNFPGRFSGRQFSNSRSEMNVSTLELGDSALYLCASSEGTGGVSKNIQYFGAGTRLSVL.

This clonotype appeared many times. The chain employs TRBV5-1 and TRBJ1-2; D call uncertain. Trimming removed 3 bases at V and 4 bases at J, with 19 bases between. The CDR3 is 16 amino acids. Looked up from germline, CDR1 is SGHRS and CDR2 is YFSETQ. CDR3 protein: CASSSPLLPGGYGYTF. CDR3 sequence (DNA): TGCGCCAGCAGCTCCCCTCTCCTCCCGGGCGGCTATGGCTACACCTTC.

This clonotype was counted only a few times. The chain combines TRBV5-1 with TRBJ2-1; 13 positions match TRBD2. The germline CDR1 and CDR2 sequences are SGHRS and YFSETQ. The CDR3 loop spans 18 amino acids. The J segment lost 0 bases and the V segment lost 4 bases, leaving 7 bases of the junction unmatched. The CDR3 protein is CASSARTSGGPSYNEQFF. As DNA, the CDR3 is TGCGCCAGCAGCGCCAGGACTAGCGGGGGCCCCTCCTACAATGAGCAGTTCTTC.

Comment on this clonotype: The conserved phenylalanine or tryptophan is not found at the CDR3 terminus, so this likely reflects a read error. The CDR3 DNA follows: TGTGCCAGCAGGCCTCAATCCGATACGCAGTATTTA. Protein: CASRPQSDTQYL. The V call is TRBV7-2, the J call TRBJ2-3; no clear D gene. V shed 6 bases and J shed 6 bases, with 10 bases lying between them. The CDR3 totals 12 residues. Germline V lookup: CDR1 SGHTA, CDR2 FQGNSA.

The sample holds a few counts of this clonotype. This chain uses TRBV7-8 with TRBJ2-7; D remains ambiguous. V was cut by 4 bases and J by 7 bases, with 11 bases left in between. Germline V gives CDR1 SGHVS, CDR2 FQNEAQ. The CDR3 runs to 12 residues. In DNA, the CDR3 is TGTGCCAGCAGCTATCAGCGACGGGAGCAGTACTTC. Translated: CASSYQRREQYF.

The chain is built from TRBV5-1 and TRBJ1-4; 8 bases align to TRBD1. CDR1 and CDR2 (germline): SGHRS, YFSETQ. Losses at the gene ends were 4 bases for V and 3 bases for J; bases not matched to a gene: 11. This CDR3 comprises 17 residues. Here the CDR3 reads CASSPHGQGTPNEKLFF. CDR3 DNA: TGCGCCAGCAGCCCCCACGGACAGGGAACGCCTAATGAAAAACTGTTTTTT.